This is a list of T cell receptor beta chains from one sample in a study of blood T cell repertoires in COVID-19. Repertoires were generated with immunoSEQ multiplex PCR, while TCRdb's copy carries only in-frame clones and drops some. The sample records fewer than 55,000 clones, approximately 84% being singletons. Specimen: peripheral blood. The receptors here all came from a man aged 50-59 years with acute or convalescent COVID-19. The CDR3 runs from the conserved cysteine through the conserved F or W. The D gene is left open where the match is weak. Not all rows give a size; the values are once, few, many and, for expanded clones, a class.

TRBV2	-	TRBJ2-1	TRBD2	CASSILAGGYNEQFF	TGTGCCAGCAGTATTCTAGCGGGAGGCTACAATGAGCAGTTCTTC
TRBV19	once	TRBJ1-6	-	CASKTALAPLHF	TGTGCCAGTAAAACTGCCTTGGCACCCCTCCACTTT
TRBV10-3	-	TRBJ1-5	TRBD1	CAISPGGDQPQHF	TGTGCCATCAGTCCAGGGGGCGATCAGCCCCAGCATTTT
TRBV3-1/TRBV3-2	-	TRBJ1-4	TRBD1	CASSTPSAGTGVEKLFF	TGTGCCAGCAGTACACCCTCTGCCGGGACAGGGGTTGAAAAACTGTTTTTT
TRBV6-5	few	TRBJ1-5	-	CASSPQGTNQPQHF	TGTGCCAGCAGTCCACAGGGAACGAATCAGCCCCAGCATTTT
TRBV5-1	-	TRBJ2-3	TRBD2	CASSLGLAARTDTQYF	TGCGCCAGCAGCTTGGGACTAGCGGCACGCACAGATACGCAGTATTTT
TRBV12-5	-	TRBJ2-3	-	CASRSMRGRTDTQYF	TGTGCTAGCCGATCAATGCGGGGGCGCACAGATACGCAGTATTTT
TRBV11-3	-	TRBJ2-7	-	CASSSGHGGNYEQYF	TGTGCCAGCAGCTCAGGACACGGGGGAAACTACGAGCAGTACTTC
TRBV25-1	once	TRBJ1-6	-	CASRGAQGIGYNSPLHF	TGTGCCAGCAGAGGGGCCCAAGGGATCGGGTATAATTCACCCCTCCACTTT
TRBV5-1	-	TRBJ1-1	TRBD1	CASSRGQGNTEAFF	TGCGCCAGCAGCAGGGGACAGGGGAACACTGAAGCTTTCTTT